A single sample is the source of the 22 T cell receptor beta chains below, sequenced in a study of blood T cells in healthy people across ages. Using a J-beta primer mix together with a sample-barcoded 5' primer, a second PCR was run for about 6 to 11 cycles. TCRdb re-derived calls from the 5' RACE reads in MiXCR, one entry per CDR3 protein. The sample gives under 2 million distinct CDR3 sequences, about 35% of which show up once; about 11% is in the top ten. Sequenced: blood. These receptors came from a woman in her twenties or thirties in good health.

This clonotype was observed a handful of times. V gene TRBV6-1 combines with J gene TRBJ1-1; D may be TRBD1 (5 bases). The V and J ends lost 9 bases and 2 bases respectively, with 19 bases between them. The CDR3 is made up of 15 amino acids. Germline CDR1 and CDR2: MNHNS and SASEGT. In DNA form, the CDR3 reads TGTGCCAGTCTCCTCGGGGGTCATCGAAACACTGAAGCTTTCTTT. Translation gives CASLLGGHRNTEAFF.

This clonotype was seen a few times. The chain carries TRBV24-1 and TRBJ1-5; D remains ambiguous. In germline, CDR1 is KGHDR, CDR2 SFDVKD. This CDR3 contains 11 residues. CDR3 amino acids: CGSTAYQPQHF. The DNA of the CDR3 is TGTGGCTCCACGGCATATCAGCCCCAGCATTTT.

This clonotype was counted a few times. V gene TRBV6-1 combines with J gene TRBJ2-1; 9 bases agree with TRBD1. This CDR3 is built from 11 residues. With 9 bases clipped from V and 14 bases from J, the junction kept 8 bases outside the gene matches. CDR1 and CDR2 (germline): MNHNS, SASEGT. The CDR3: CASPTGGFKFF. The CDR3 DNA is TGTGCCAGTCCAACAGGGGGCTTTAAGTTCTTC.

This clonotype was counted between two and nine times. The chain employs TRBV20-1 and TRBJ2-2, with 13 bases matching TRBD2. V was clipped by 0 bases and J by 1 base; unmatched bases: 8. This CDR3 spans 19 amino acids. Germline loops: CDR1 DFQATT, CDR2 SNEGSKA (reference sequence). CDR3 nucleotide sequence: TGCAGTGCTAGAGACCTACTAGCGGGAGGGTTTCAGAACACCGGGGAGCTGTTTTTT. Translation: CSARDLLAGGFQNTGELFF.

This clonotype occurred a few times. The CDR3: CSATGLAKNIQYF. CDR3 coding DNA: TGCAGTGCCACGGGACTAGCCAAAAACATTCAGTACTTC. V and J are TRBV20-1 and TRBJ2-4, with D tentatively TRBD2 (6 bases). Trimming pared 6 bases from V and 0 bases from J, leaving 9 bases between. CDR1 is DFQATT, CDR2 SNEGSKA, per germline (reference sequence). This CDR3 contains 13 residues.

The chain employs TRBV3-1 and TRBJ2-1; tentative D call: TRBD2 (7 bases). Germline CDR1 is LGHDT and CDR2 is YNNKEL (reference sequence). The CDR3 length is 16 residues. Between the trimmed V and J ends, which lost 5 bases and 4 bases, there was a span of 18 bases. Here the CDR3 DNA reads TGTGCCAGCAGCACCCTCGATGCGGGGGCATACAATGAGCAGTTCTTC. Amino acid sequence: CASSTLDAGAYNEQFF.

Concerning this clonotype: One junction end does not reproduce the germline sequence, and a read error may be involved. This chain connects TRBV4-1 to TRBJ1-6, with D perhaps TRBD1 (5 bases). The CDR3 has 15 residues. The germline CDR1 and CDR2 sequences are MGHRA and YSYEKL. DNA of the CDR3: TGCGCCTGCAGCCAAAGCGGGGGGGGACGATCACCCCTCCACTTT. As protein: CACSQSGGGRSPLHF.

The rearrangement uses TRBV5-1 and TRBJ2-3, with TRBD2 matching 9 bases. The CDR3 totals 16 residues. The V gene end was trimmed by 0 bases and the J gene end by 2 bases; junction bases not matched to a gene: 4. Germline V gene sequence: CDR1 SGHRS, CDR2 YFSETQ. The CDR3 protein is CASSLAIAGDTDTQYF. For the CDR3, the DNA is TGCGCCAGCAGCTTGGCCATAGCGGGGGACACAGATACGCAGTATTTT.

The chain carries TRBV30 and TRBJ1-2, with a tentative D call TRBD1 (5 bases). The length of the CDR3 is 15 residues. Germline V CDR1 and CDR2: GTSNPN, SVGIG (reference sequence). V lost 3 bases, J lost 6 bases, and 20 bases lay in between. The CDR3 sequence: CAWRDKGGGDNGYTF. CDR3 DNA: TGTGCCTGGAGGGACAAAGGTGGAGGGGATAATGGCTACACCTTC.

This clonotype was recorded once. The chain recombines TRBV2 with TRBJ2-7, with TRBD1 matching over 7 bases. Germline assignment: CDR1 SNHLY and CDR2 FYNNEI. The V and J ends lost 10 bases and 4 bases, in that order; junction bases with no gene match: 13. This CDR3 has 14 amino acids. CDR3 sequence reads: CAIRRQGSGYEQYF. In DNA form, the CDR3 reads TGTGCCATCAGGCGACAGGGTTCGGGGTACGAGCAGTACTTC.

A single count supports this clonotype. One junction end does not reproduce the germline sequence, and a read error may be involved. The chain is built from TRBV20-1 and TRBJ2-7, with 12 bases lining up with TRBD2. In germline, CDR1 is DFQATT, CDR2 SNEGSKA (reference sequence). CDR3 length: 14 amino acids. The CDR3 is CSLLAGGLTYERYF. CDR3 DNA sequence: TGCAGCTTACTAGCGGGAGGCCTCACCTACGAGCGGTACTTC.

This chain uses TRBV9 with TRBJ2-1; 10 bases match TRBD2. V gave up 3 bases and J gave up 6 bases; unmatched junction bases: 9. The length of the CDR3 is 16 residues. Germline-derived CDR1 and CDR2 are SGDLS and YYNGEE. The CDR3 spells CASSARTSGTLNEQFF. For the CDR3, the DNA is TGTGCCAGCAGCGCCCGGACTAGCGGAACTCTCAATGAGCAGTTCTTC.

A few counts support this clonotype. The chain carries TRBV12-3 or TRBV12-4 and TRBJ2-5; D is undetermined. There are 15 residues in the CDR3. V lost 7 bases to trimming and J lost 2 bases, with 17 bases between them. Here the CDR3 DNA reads TGTGCCAGCACCAAGGGTGGCCTCGGGCAAGAGACCCAGTACTTC. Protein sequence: CASTKGGLGQETQYF.

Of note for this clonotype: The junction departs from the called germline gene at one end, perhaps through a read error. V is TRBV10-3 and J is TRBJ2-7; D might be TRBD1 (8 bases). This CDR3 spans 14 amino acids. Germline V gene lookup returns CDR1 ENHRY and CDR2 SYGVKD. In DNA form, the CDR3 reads TGTGCCATCAGGAAGACAGGGGAGGGCGACGAGCAGTGCTTC. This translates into CAIRKTGEGDEQCF.

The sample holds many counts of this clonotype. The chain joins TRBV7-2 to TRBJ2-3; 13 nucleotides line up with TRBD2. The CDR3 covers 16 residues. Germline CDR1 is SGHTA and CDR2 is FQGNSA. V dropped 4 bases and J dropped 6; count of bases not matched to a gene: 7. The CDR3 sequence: CASSSRTSGSSDTQYF. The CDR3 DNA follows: TGTGCCAGCAGCTCCCGGACTAGCGGGAGTTCGGATACGCAGTATTTT.

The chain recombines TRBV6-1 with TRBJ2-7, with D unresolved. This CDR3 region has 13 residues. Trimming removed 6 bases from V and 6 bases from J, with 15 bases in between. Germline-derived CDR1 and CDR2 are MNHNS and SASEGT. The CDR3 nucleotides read TGTGCCAGCAGGGTGACCGGGTGGGGCGAGCAGTACTTC. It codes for CASRVTGWGEQYF.

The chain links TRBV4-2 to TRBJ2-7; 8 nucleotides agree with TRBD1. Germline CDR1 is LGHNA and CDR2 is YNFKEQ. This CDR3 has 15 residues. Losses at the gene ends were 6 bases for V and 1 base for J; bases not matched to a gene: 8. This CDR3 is CASSIGTGVSYEQYF. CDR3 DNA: TGTGCCAGCAGTATTGGGACAGGAGTATCCTACGAGCAGTACTTC.

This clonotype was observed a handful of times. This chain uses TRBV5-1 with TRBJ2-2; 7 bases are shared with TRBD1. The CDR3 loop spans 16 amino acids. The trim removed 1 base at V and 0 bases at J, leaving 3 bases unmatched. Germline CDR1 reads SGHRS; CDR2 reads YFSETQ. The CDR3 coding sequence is TGCGCCAGCAGCTTGAGGGGACAGACGAACACCGGGGAGCTGTTTTTT. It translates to CASSLRGQTNTGELFF.

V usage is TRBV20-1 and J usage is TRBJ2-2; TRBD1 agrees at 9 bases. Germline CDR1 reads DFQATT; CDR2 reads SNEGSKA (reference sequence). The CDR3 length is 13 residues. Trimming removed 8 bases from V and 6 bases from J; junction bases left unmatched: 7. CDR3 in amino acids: CSQQGAQAGELFF. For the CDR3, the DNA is TGCAGTCAACAGGGGGCTCAGGCCGGGGAGCTGTTTTTT.

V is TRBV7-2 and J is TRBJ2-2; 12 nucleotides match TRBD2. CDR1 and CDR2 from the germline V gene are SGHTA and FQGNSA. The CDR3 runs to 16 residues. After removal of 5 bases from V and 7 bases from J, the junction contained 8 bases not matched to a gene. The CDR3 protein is CASSPTSGRTNGELFF. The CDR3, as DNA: TGTGCCAGCAGCCCTACTAGCGGGAGGACGAACGGGGAGCTGTTTTTT.

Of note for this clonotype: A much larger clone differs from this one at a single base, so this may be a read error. The CDR3 sequence: CATSTTAEDQANYDYTF. CDR3 bases: TGTGCCACCAGTACGACGGCTGAAGACCAAGCTAACTATGACTACACCTTC. The chain links TRBV24-1 to TRBJ1-2; D gene uncertain. The CDR3 contains 17 residues. Germline-derived CDR1 and CDR2 are KGHDR and SFDVKD.

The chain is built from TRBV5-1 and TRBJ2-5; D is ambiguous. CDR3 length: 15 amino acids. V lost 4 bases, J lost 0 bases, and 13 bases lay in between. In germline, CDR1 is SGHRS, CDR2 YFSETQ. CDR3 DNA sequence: TGCGCCAGCAGCCCGGACGTCCAGTACCAAGAGACCCAGTACTTC. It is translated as CASSPDVQYQETQYF.